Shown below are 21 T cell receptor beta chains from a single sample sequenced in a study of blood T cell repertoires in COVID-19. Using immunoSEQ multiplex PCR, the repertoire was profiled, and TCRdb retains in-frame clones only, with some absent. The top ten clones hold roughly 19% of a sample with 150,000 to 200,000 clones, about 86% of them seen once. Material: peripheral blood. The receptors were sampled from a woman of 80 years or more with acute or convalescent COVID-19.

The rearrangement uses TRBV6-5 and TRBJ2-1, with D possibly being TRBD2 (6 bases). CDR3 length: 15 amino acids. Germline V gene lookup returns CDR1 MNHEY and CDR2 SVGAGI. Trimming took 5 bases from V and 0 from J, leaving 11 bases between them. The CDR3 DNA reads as TGTGCCAGCAGTCTCGTAGCGGACTCCTACAATGAGCAGTTCTTC. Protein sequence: CASSLVADSYNEQFF.

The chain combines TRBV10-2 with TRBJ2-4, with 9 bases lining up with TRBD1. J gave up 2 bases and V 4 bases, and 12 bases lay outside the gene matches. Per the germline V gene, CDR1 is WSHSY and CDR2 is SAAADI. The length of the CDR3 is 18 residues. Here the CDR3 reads CASSVSYRDRASKNIQYF. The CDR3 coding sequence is TGCGCCAGCAGTGTATCGTATCGGGACAGGGCCTCCAAAAACATTCAGTACTTC.

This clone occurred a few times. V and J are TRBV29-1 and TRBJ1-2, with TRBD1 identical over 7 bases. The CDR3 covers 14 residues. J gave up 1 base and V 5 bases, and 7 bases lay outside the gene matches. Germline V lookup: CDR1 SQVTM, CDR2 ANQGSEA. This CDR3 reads CSVLDRVRNYGYTF. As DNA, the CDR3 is TGCAGCGTTCTTGACAGGGTTCGTAACTATGGCTACACCTTC.

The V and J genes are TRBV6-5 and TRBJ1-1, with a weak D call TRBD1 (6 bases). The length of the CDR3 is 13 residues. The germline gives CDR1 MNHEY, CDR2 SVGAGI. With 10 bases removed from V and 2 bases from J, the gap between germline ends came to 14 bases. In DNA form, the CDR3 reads TGTGCCATCGCAGGGGACCTCAACACTGAAGCTTTCTTT. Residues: CAIAGDLNTEAFF.

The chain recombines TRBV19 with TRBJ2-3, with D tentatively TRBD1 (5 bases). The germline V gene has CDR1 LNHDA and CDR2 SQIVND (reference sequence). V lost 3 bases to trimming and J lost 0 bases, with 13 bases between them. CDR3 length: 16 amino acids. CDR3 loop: CASSITGVASTDTQYF. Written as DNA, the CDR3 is TGTGCCAGTAGTATTACAGGCGTTGCTAGCACAGATACGCAGTATTTT.

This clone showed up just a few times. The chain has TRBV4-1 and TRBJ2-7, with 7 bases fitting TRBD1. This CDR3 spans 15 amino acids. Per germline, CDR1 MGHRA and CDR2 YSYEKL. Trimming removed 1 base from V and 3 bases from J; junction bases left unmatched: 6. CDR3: CASSQAGTANYEQYF. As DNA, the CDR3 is TGCGCCAGCAGCCAAGCAGGGACAGCCAACTACGAGCAGTACTTC.

The DNA of the CDR3 is TGTGCCAGCAGCTTAGATGGACTACTCCAAGAGACCCAGTACTTC. Encoded protein: CASSLDGLLQETQYF. The chain carries TRBV7-6 and TRBJ2-5; D perhaps matches TRBD2 (6 bases). The V and J ends lost 1 base and 1 base respectively, with 10 bases between them. The CDR3 runs 15 residues. Germline V gives CDR1 SGHVS, CDR2 FNYEAQ.

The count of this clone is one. The DNA of the CDR3 is TGCAGTGCTAGTTCTAGCGGTAGCACAGATACGCAGTATTTT. Translation gives CSASSSGSTDTQYF. This chain connects TRBV20-1 to TRBJ2-3, with 7 bases lining up with TRBD2. V lost 3 bases, J lost 0 bases, and 3 bases stayed unmatched. The CDR3 loop spans 14 amino acids. Germline CDR1 and CDR2: DFQATT and SNEGSKA (reference sequence).

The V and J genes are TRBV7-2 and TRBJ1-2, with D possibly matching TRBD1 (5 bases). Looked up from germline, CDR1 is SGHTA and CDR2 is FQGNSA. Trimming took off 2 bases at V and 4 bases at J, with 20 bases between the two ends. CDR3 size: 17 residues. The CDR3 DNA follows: TGTGCCAGCAGCTTACGGCAGGGAGGTTGGGAGGGCTATGGCTACACCTTC. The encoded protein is CASSLRQGGWEGYGYTF.

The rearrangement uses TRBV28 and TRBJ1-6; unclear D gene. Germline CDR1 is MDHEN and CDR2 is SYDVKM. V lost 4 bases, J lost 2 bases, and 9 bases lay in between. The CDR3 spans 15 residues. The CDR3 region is CASSSTGTYNSPLHF. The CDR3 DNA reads TGTGCCAGCAGTTCCACGGGTACCTATAATTCACCCCTCCACTTT.

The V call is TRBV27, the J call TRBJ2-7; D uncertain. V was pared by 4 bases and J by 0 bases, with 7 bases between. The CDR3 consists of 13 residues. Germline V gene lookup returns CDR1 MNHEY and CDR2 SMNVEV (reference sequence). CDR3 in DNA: TGTGCCAGCAGTTACGGGTTCTCCTACGAGCAGTACTTC. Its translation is CASSYGFSYEQYF.

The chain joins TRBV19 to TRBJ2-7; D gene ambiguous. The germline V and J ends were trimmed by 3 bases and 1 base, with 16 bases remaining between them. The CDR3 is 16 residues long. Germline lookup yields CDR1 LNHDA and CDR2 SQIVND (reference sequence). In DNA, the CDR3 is TGTGCCAGTAGTATTTGGTACGGCCAGCGATCCTACGAGCAGTACTTC. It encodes CASSIWYGQRSYEQYF.

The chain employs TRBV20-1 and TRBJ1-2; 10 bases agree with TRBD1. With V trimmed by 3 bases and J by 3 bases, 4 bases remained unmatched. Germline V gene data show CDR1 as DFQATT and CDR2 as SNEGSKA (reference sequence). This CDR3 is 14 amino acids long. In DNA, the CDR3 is TGCAGTGCTAGTAAGGGGACAGGGGACTATGGCTACACCTTC. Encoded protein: CSASKGTGDYGYTF.

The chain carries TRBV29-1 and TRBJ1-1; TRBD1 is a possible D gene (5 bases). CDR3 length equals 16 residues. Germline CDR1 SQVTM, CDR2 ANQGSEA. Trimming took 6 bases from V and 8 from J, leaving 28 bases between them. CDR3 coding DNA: TGCAGCGTCCTGGCCCTCATGTTTGGGACCGGGAGAGAAGCTTTCTTT. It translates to CSVLALMFGTGREAFF.

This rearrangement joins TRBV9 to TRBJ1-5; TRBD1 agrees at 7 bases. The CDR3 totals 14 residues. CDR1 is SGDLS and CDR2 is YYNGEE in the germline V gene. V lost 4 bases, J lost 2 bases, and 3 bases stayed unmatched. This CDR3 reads CASSRQGGNQPQHF. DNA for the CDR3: TGTGCCAGCAGCCGTCAGGGGGGCAATCAGCCCCAGCATTTT.

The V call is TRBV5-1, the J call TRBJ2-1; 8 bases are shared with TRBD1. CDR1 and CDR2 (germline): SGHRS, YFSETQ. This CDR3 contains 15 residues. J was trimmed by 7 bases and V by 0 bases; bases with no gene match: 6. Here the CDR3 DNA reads TGCGCCAGCAGCTTGGCGACAGGGGTTTGGAATGAGCAGTTCTTC. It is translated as CASSLATGVWNEQFF.

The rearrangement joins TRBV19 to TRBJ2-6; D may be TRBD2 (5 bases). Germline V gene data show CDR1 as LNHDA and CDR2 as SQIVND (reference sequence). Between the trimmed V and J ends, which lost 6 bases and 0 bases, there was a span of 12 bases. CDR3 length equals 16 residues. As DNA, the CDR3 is TGTGCCAGTAGCTCGGGGTCAGCCTCTGGGGCCAACGTCCTGACTTTC. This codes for CASSSGSASGANVLTF.

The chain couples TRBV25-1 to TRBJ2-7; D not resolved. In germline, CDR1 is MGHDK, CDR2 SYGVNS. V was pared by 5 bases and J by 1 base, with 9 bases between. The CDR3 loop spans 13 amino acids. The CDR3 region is CASSSDTSYEQYF. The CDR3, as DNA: TGTGCCAGCAGTTCCGACACATCCTACGAGCAGTACTTC.

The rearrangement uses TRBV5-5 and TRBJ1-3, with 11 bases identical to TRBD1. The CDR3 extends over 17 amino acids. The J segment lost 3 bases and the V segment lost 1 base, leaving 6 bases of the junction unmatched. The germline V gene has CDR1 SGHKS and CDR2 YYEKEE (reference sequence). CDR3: CASSLWDRGIDGNTIYF. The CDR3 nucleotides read TGTGCCAGCAGCTTGTGGGACAGGGGGATTGATGGAAACACCATATATTTT.

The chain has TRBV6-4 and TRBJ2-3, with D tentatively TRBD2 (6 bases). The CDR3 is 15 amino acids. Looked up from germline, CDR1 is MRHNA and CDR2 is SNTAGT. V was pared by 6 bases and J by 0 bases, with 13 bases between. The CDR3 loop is CASRFWAGSTDTQYF. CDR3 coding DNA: TGTGCCAGCAGATTCTGGGCGGGGAGCACAGATACGCAGTATTTT.

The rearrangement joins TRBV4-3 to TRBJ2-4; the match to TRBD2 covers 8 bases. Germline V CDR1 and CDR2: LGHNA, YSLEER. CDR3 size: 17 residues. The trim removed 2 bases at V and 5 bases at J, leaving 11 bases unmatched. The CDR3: CASSQSGGNRVENIQYF. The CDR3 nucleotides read TGCGCCAGCAGCCAATCGGGAGGGAATCGAGTTGAAAACATTCAGTACTTC.